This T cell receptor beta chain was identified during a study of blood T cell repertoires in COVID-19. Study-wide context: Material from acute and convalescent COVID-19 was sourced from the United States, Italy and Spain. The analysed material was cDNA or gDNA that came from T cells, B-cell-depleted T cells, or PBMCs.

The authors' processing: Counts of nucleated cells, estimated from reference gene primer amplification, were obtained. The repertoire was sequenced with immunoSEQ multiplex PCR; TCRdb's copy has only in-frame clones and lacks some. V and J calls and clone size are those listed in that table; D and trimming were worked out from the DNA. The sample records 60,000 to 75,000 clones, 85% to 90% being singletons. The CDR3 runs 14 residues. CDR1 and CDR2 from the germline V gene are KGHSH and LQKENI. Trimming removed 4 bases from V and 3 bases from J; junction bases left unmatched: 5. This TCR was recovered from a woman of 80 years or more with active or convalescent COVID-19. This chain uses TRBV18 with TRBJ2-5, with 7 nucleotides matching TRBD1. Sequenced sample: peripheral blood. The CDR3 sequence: CASSRDREKETQYF. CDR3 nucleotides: TGTGCCAGCTCACGAGACAGGGAAAAAGAGACCCAGTACTTC.